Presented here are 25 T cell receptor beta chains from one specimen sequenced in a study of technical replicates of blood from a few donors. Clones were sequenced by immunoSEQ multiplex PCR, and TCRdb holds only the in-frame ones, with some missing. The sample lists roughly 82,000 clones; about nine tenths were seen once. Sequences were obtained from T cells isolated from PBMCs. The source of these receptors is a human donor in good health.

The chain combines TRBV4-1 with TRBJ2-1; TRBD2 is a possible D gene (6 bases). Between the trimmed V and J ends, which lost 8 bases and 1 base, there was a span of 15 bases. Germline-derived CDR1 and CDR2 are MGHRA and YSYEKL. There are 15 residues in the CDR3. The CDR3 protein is CASCVLARSYNEQFF. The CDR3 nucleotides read TGCGCCAGCTGTGTGCTAGCGCGGTCCTACAATGAGCAGTTCTTC.

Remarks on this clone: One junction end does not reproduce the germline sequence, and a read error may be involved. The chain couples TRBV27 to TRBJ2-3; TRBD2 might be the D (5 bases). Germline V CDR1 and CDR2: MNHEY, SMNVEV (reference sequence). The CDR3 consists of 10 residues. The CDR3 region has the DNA TGTGCCAGCAGGGGAGATGCGCAGTATTTT. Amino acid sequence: CASRGDAQYF.

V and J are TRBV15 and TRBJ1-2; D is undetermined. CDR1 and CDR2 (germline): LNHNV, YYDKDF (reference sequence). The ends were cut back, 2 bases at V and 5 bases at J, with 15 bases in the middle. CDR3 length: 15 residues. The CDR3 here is CATSRPVGGVYGYTF. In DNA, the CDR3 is TGTGCCACCAGCAGACCCGTCGGTGGAGTTTATGGCTACACCTTC. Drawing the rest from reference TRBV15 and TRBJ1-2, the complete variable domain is DAMVIQNPRYQVTQFGKPVTLSCSQTLNHNVMYWYQQKSSQAPKLLFHYYDKDFNNEADTPDNFQSRRPNTSFCFLDIRSPGLGDTAMYLCATSRPVGGVYGYTFGSGTRLTVV.

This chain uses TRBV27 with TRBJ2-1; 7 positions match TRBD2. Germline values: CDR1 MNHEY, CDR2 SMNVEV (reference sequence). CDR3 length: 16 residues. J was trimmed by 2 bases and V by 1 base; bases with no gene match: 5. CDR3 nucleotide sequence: TGTGCCAGCAGTTTATTAGGGGAGGGCCCCTACAATGAGCAGTTCTTC. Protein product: CASSLLGEGPYNEQFF.

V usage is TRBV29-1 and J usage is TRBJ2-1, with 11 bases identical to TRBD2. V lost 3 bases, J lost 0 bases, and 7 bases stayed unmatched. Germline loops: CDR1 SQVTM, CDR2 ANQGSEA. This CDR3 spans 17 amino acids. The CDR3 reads CSVDGLAGGSSYNEQFF. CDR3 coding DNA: TGCAGCGTTGATGGTTTAGCGGGGGGGAGCTCCTACAATGAGCAGTTCTTC.

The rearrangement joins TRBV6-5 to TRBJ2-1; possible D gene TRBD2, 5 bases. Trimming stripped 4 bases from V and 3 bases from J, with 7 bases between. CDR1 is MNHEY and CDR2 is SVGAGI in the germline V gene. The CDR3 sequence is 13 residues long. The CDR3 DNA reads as TGTGCCAGCAGTTCCGGGATCTACAATGAGCAGTTCTTC. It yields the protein CASSSGIYNEQFF.

In DNA form, the CDR3 reads TGTGCCAGCAGCTTAGCTTATGGACAGGGTGGTTCACCCCTCCACTTT. The encoded protein is CASSLAYGQGGSPLHF. The rearrangement links TRBV7-6 to TRBJ1-6; 8 bases agree with TRBD1. CDR1 is SGHVS, CDR2 FNYEAQ, per germline. The CDR3 covers 16 residues. V lost 0 bases and J lost 9; bases outside the gene matches: 7.

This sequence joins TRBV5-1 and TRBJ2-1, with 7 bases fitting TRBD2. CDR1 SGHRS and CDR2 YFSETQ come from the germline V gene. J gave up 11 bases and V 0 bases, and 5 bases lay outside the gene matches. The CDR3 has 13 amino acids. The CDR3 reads CASSLGEGSKQFF. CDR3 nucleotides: TGCGCCAGCAGCTTGGGGGAGGGGTCCAAGCAGTTCTTC.

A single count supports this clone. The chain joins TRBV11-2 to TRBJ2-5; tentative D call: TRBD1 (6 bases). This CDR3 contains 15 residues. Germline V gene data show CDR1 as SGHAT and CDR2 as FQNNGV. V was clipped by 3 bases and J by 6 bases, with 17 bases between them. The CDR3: CASSLIQGRVKTQYF. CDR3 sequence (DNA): TGTGCCAGCAGCTTGATACAGGGAAGAGTGAAGACCCAGTACTTC. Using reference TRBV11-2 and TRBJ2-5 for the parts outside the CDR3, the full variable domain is EAGVAQSPRYKIIEKRQSVAFWCNPISGHATLYWYQQILGQGPKLLIQFQNNGVVDDSQLPKDRFSAERLKGVDSTLKIQPAKLEDSAVYLCASSLIQGRVKTQYFGPGTRLLVL.

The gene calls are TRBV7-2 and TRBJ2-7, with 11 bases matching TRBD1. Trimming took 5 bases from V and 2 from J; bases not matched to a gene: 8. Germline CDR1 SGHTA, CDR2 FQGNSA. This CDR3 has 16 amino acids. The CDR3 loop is CASSLAPGQGAYEQYF. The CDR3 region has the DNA TGTGCCAGCAGCCTTGCACCGGGACAGGGGGCCTACGAGCAGTACTTC.

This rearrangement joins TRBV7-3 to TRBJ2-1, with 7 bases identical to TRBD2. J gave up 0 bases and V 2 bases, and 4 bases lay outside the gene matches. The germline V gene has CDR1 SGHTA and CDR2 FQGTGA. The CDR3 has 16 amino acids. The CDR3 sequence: CASSLVRTSSYNEQFF. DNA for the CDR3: TGTGCCAGCAGCTTAGTTCGGACTAGCTCCTACAATGAGCAGTTCTTC.

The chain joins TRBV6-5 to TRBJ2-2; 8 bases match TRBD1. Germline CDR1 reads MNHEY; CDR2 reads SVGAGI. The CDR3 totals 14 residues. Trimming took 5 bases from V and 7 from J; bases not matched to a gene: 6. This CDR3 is CASSQTGAGGELFF. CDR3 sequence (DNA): TGTGCCAGCAGTCAGACAGGGGCTGGCGGGGAGCTGTTTTTT.

CDR3: CASSYSRGTTNEKLFF. The CDR3, as DNA: TGTGCCAGCAGTTACTCCAGGGGCACAACTAATGAAAAACTGTTTTTT. The chain joins TRBV6-5 to TRBJ1-4, with D perhaps TRBD1 (6 bases). Per germline, CDR1 MNHEY and CDR2 SVGAGI. The CDR3 is 16 amino acids. Trimming pared 0 bases from V and 0 bases from J, leaving 8 bases between.

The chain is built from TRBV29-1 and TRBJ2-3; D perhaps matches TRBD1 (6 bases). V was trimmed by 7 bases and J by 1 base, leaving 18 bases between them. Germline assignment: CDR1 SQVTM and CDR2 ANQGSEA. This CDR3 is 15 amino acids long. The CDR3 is CSAPDGGAGTDTQYF. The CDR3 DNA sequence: TGCAGCGCCCCGGATGGGGGCGCGGGCACAGATACGCAGTATTTT.

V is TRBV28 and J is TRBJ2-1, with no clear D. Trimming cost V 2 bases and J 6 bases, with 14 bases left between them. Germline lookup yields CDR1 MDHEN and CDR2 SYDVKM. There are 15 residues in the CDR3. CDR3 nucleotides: TGTGCCAGCAGTTTAGGGCTTTCTCCCGGCAATGAGCAGTTCTTC. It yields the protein CASSLGLSPGNEQFF. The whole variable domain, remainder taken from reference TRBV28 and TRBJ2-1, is DVKVTQSSRYLVKRTGEKVFLECVQDMDHENMFWYRQDPGLGLRLIYFSYDVKMKEKGDIPEGYSVSREKKERFSLILESASTNQTSMYLCASSLGLSPGNEQFFGPGTRLTVL.

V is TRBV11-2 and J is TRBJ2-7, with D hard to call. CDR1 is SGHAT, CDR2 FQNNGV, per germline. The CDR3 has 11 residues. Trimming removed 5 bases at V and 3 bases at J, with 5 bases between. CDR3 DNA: TGTGCCAGCAGCCTATACTACGAGCAGTACTTC. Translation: CASSLYYEQYF.

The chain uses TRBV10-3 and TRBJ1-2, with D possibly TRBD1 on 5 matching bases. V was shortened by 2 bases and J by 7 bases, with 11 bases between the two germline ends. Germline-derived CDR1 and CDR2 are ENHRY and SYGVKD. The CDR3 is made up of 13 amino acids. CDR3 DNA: TGTGCCATCAGTGAGACGGGGGACGGTGGCTACACCTTC. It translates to CAISETGDGGYTF.

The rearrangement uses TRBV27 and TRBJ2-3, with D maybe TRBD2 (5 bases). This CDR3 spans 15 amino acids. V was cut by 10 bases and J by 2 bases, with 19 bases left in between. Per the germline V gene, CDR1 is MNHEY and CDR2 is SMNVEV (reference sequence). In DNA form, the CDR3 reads TGTGCCACCACCAAGATAAGCGGTTTCACAGATACGCAGTATTTT. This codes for CATTKISGFTDTQYF.

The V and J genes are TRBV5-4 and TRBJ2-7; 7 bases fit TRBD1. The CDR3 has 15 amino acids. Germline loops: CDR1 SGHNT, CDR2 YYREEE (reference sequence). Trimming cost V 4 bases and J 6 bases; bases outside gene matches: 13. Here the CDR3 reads CASSQYDRDSSEQYF. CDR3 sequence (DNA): TGTGCCAGCAGCCAATACGACAGGGATTCGAGCGAGCAGTACTTC. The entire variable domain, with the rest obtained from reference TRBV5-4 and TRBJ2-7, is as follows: ETGVTQSPTHLIKTRGQQVTLRCSSQSGHNTVSWYQQALGQGPQFIFQYYREEENGRGNFPPRFSGLQFPNYSSELNVNALELDDSALYLCASSQYDRDSSEQYFGPGTRLTVT.

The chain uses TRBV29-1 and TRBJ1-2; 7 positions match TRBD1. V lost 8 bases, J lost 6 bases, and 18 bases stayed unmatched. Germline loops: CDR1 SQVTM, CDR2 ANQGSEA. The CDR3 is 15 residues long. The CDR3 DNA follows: TGCAGCTTCCCGGGAGGGCCAGGGGGTATGCATGGCTACACCTTC. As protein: CSFPGGPGGMHGYTF.

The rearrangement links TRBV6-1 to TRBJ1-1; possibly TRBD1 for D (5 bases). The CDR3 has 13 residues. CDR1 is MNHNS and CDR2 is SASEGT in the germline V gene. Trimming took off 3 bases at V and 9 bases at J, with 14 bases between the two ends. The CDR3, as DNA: TGTGCCAGCAGTGAGCGGTCCAGGGATCAAGCTTTCTTT. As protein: CASSERSRDQAFF.

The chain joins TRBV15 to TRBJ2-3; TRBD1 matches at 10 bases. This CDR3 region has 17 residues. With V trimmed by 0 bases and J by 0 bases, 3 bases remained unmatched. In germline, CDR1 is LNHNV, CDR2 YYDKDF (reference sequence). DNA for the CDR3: TGTGCCACCAGCAGAGATGGGACAGGGGCTAGCACAGATACGCAGTATTTT. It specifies CATSRDGTGASTDTQYF.

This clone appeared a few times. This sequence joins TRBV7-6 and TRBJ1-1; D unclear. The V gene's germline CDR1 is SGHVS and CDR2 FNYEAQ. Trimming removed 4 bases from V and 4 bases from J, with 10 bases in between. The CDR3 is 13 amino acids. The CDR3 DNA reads TGTGCCAGCAGCTACCAACACCGCACTGAAGCTTTCTTT. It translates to CASSYQHRTEAFF.

The CDR3 DNA follows: TGTGCTAGTAGGGACGGGACAGGGGGCATTTCGGATCAGCCCCAGCATTTT. Amino acids: CASRDGTGGISDQPQHF. This sequence joins TRBV12-5 and TRBJ1-5; 12 nucleotides line up with TRBD1. Germline V gene sequence: CDR1 LGHNT, CDR2 FRNRAP. V gave up 8 bases and J gave up 5 bases; unmatched junction bases: 13. The CDR3 is made up of 17 amino acids.

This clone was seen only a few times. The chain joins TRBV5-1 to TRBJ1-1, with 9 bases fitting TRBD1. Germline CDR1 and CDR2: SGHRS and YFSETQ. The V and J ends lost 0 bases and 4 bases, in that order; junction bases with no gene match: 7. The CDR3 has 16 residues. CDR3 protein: CASSLADLTGGTEAFF. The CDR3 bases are TGCGCCAGCAGCTTGGCGGACCTGACAGGGGGCACTGAAGCTTTCTTT.